This TCR beta chain was recovered during a study of PD-1 blockade in classical Hodgkin lymphoma. Profiled with immunoSEQ multiplex PCR; TCRdb holds only in-frame clones, not every one. The data hold 90,000 or so clones, with around 90% observed a single time. J lost 4 bases, V lost 2 bases, and 3 bases had no gene match. The CDR3 length is 15 residues. Germline V lookup: CDR1 SGHVS, CDR2 FNYEAQ. Brentuximab vedotin exposure varied, and every patient relapsed after autologous stem cell transplantation. Specimen: peripheral blood mononuclear cells (PBMCs), collected before the second cycle of nivolumab. The receptor was isolated from a human donor with classical Hodgkin lymphoma. This rearrangement joins TRBV7-6 to TRBJ2-1, with TRBD2 matching 9 bases. The CDR3 DNA reads TGTGCCAGCAGCTTAATAACTAGCGGGTACAATGAGCAGTTCTTC. Its translation: CASSLITSGYNEQFF. Full variable domain (missing parts from reference TRBV7-6 and TRBJ2-1): GAGVSQSPRYKVTKRGQDVALRCDPISGHVSLYWYRQALGQGPEFLTYFNYEAQQDKSGLPNDRFSAERPEGSISTLTIQRTEQRDSAMYRCASSLITSGYNEQFFGPGTRLTVL.